This T cell receptor beta chain emerged from a study of shared clonotypes between healthy human individuals. Study background: CD4 naive and CD4 memory each took three plates per donor, while CD8 naive took two and CD8 memory one.

The CDR3 extends over 14 amino acids. Losses at the gene ends were 4 bases for V and 9 bases for J; bases not matched to a gene: 7. Germline CDR1 is MDHEN and CDR2 is SYDVKM. Produced via immunoSEQ multiplex PCR; TCRdb's table is partial and in-frame only. The repertoire holds 2 million to 2.5 million clones, with just under 95% as singletons. This sequence joins TRBV28 and TRBJ1-5; TRBD1 matches at 9 bases. Input material: naive CD4+ T cells from PBMCs. The subset here: CD45RA+ positively selected. This TCR came from a young man in good health. Some clones in this sample may be carry-over from other donors' samples. The CDR3 region has the DNA TGTGCCAGCAGTTCCCGGACAGGGGTGGGGCCCCAGCATTTT. The encoded protein is CASSSRTGVGPQHF.